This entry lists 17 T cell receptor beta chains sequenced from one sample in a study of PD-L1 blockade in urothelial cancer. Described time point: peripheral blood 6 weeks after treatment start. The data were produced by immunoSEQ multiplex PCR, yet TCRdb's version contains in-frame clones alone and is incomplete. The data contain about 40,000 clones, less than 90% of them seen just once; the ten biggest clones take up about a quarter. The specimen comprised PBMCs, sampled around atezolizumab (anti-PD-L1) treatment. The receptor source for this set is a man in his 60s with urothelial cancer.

The CDR3 DNA is TGTGCCAGTAGCTCGGGGGGCCTCAGAGAGACCCAGTACTTC. This codes for CASSSGGLRETQYF. The V and J genes are TRBV19 and TRBJ2-5; D is possibly TRBD2 (7 bases). With 6 bases removed from V and 4 bases from J, the gap between germline ends came to 15 bases. The CDR3 is made up of 14 amino acids. Germline assignment: CDR1 LNHDA and CDR2 SQIVND (reference sequence).

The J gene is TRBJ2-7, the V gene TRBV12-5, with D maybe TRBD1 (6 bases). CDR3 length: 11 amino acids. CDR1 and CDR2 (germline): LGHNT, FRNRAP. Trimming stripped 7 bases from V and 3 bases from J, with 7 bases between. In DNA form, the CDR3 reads TGTGCTAGTGCAGGGGACTACGAGCAGTACTTC. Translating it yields CASAGDYEQYF.

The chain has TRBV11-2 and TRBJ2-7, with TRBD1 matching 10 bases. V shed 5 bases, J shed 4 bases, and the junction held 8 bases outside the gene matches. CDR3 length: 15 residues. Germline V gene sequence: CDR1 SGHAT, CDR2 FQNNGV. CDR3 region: CASSPWTGGIYEQYF. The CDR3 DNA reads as TGTGCCAGCAGCCCATGGACAGGGGGTATTTACGAGCAGTACTTC.

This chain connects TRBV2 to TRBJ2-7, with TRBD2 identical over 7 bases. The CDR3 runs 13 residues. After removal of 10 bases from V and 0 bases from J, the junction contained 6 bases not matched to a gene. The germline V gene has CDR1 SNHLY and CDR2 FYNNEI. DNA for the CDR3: TGTGCCACGGCCCTAGCGGCCTCCTACGAGCAGTACTTC. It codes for CATALAASYEQYF.

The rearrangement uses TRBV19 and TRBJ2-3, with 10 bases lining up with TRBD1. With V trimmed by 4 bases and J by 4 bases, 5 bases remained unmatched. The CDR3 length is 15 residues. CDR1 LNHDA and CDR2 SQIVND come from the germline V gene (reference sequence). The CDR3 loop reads CASSTRDRGADTQYF. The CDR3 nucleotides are TGTGCCAGTAGTACCCGGGACAGGGGCGCAGATACGCAGTATTTT.

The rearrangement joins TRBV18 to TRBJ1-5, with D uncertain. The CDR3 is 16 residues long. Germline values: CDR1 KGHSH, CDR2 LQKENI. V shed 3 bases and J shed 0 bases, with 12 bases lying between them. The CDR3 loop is CASSPSTPNSNQPQHF. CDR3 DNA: TGTGCCAGCTCACCTTCCACACCGAATAGCAATCAGCCCCAGCATTTT. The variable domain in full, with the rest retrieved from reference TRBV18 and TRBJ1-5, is NAGVMQNPRHLVRRRGQEARLRCSPMKGHSHVYWYRQLPEEGLKFMVYLQKENIIDESGMPKERFSAEFPKEGPSILRIQQVVRGDSAAYFCASSPSTPNSNQPQHFGDGTRLSIL.

CDR3 sequence reads: CAWSVGGAGGNQPQHF. CDR3 coding DNA: TGTGCCTGGAGTGTGGGGGGGGCAGGAGGCAATCAGCCCCAGCATTTT. The chain employs TRBV30 and TRBJ1-5, with D possibly being TRBD1 (6 bases). CDR1 and CDR2 from the germline V gene are GTSNPN and SVGIG (reference sequence). Deletions cut 0 bases from V and 2 bases from J, with 14 bases between. The CDR3 sequence is 16 residues long.

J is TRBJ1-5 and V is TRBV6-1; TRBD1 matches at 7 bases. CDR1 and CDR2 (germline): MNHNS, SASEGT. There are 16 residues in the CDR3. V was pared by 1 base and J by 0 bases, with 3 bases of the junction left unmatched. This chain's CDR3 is CASSEGTGYSNQPQHF. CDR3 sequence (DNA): TGTGCCAGCAGTGAAGGGACAGGCTATAGCAATCAGCCCCAGCATTTT.

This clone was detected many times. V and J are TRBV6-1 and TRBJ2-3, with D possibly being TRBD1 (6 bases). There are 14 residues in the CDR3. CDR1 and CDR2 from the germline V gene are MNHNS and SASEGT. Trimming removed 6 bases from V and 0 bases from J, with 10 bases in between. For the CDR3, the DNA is TGTGCCAGCAGGGACAGCACTAGCACAGATACGCAGTATTTT. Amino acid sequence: CASRDSTSTDTQYF.

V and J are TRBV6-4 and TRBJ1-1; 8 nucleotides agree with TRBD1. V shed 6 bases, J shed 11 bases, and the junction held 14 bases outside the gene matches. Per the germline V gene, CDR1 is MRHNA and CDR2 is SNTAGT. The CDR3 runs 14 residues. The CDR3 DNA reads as TGTGCCAGCAGCCCCGCTAACGGACAGGGAAGGGCTTTCTTT. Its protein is CASSPANGQGRAFF.

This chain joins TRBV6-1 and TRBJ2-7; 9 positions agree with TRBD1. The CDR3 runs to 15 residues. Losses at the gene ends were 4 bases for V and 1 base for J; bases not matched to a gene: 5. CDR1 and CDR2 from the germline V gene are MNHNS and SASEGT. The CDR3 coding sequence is TGTGCCAGCAGTGTCCGGGACAGGGTGTCCTACGAGCAGTACTTC. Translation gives CASSVRDRVSYEQYF.

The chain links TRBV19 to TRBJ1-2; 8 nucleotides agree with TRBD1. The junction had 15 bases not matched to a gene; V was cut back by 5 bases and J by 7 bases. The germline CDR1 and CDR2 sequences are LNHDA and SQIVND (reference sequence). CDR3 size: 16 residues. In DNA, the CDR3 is TGTGCCAGTAGTGCATCCTCAGGGGGCGCGAGTGGTGGCTACACCTTC. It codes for CASSASSGGASGGYTF. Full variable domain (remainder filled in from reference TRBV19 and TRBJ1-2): DGGITQSPKYLFRKEGQNVTLSCEQNLNHDAMYWYRQDPGQGLRLIYYSQIVNDFQKGDIAEGYSVSREKKESFPLTVTSAQKNPTAFYLCASSASSGGASGGYTFGSGTRLTVV.

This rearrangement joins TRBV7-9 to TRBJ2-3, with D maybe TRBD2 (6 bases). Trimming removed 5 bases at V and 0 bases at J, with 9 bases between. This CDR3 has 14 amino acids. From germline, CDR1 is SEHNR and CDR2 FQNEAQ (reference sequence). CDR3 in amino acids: CASSPGTSTDTQYF. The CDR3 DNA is TGTGCCAGCAGCCCAGGGACTAGCACAGATACGCAGTATTTT.

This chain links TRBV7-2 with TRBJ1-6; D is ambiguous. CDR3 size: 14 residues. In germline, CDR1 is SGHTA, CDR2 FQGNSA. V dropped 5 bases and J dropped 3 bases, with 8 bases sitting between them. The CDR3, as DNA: TGTGCCAGCAGCACGGTCCTCTATAATTCACCCCTCCACTTT. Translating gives CASSTVLYNSPLHF.

CDR3 in DNA: TGTGCCACCAGGCAGGGGGGAGGAGAGACCCAGTACTTC. As protein: CATRQGGGETQYF. The rearrangement uses TRBV2 and TRBJ2-5; D is perhaps TRBD1 (7 bases). CDR3 length equals 13 residues. CDR1 and CDR2 from the germline V gene are SNHLY and FYNNEI. The germline V and J ends were trimmed by 10 bases and 4 bases, with 16 bases remaining between them.

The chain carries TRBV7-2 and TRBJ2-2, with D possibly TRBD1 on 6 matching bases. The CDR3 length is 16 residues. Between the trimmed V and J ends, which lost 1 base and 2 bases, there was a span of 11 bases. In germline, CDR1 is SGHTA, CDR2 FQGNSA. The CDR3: CASSLGQGQNTGELFF. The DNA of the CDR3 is TGTGCCAGCAGCTTAGGGCAGGGGCAAAACACCGGGGAGCTGTTTTTT.

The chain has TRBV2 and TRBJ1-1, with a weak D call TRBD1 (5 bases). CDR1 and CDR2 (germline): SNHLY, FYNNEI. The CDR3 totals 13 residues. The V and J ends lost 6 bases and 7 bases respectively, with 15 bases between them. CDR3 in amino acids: CASRRDSQGEAFF. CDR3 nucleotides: TGTGCCAGCAGGCGGGACTCTCAGGGTGAAGCTTTCTTT.